This is a list of T cell receptor beta chains from one sample in a study of monozygotic twins with inflammatory bowel disease. TCRdb reworked the 5' RACE reads into one entry per CDR3 protein, no DNA. The listing contains 300,000 to 350,000 distinct CDR3 sequences. What was sequenced was blood. The receptors come from a human donor with ulcerative colitis or Crohn's disease, or a healthy co-twin of an affected twin (not recorded which). Each CDR3 is given with its conserved first and last residue. Each record gives: V gene, J gene, CDR3 protein.

>TRBV12-3/TRBV12-4|TRBJ1-2
CASSLADYGYTF
>TRBV20-1|TRBJ2-1
CSASLRMIYNEQFF
>TRBV4-2|TRBJ1-3
CASSQLGGTGNTIYF
>TRBV20-1|TRBJ1-6
CSASPKAHNSPLHF
>TRBV10-3|TRBJ2-7
CAITGLAGYEQYF
>TRBV13|TRBJ1-2
CASKQGLGYTF
>TRBV28|TRBJ1-2
CAINPGLPGYTF
>TRBV7-8|TRBJ2-1
CASSLGKGSNEQFF
>TRBV15|TRBJ2-7
CATSRDRHYEQYF
>TRBV5-1|TRBJ2-1
CASSSTGTEHNEQFF
>TRBV7-9|TRBJ1-2
CASSLSSPGQANYGYTF
>TRBV9|TRBJ2-7
CASSARPEYLSEQYF
>TRBV11-2|TRBJ1-4
CASSLRGTGSEKLFF
>TRBV20-1|TRBJ2-4
CSARGATGDQNIQYF
>TRBV12-3/TRBV12-4|TRBJ1-5
CASSPGTASNQPQHF
>TRBV5-6|TRBJ2-5
CASSSTSAETQYF
>TRBV7-9|TRBJ2-1
CASSFGVPRYSEQFF
>TRBV12-3/TRBV12-4|TRBJ2-1
CASSLLVGSGIYNEQFF
>TRBV20-1|TRBJ2-1
CSASLANEQFF
>TRBV30|TRBJ2-7
CAWHNRGRNYEQYF
>TRBV3-1|TRBJ2-1
CASSQLKLEQFF
>TRBV6-1|TRBJ2-7
CASNLAGGFSYEQYF
>TRBV12-3/TRBV12-4|TRBJ2-2
CASSRTSGPSLAWELFF